The next 7 T cell receptor beta chains were all read from a single sample in a study of graft-versus-host responses after intestinal transplantation. Method: immunoSEQ multiplex PCR; TCRdb's copy keeps in-frame clones and lacks some. The top ten hold more than 7% of the sample, which has some 76,000 clones, 80% to 90% seen once. These receptors are not linked to any known antigen. Sequences were derived from unstimulated CD8+ T cells sorted from spleen or lymph node cells, sampled before transplant. These receptors were taken from a human donor who was the organ donor for an intestinal transplant.

Comments on this clone: This specimen includes other DNA sequences encoding the same CDR3. This CDR3 is CASSPNSYEQYF. CDR3 sequence (DNA): TGTGCCAGCAGCCCAAACAGCTACGAGCAGTACTTC. The chain carries TRBV27 and TRBJ2-7; D not resolved. V lost 6 bases and J lost 3, with 9 bases in between. From germline, CDR1 is MNHEY and CDR2 SMNVEV (reference sequence). The CDR3 runs to 12 residues.

This chain connects TRBV7-9 to TRBJ2-7; 8 positions match TRBD2. The J segment lost 5 bases and the V segment lost 10 bases, leaving 13 bases of the junction unmatched. Germline V lookup: CDR1 SEHNR, CDR2 FQNEAQ (reference sequence). This CDR3 has 14 residues. The CDR3 DNA follows: TGTGCCACCGAACCGGGCGGGGGGCAAGACGAGCAGTACTTC. Amino acids: CATEPGGGQDEQYF.

This clone was seen just once. The chain has TRBV10-3 and TRBJ2-1; D unclear. CDR3 length: 16 residues. Per germline, CDR1 ENHRY and CDR2 SYGVKD. V lost 6 bases to trimming and J lost 0 bases, with 15 bases between them. CDR3 bases: TGTGCCATCAGCAATAAGGTCCTTAGCTCCTACAATGAGCAGTTCTTC. Protein product: CAISNKVLSSYNEQFF.

The chain uses TRBV5-1 and TRBJ2-1; 8 bases line up with TRBD2. The V gene's germline CDR1 is SGHRS and CDR2 YFSETQ. V was clipped by 1 base and J by 5 bases; unmatched bases: 5. The CDR3 length is 15 residues. CDR3 sequence (DNA): TGCGCCAGCAGCTTGTTCGGGGGGGCCGACAATGAGCAGTTCTTC. This codes for CASSLFGGADNEQFF.

The chain recombines TRBV6-6 with TRBJ2-3, with unresolved D. The germline gives CDR1 MNHNY, CDR2 SVGAGI (reference sequence). V lost 0 bases to trimming and J lost 2 bases, with 9 bases between them. The CDR3 is made up of 15 amino acids. The CDR3 here is CASSYSEQNTDTQYF. The CDR3 bases are TGTGCCAGCAGTTACTCCGAACAGAACACAGATACGCAGTATTTT.

The V gene is TRBV2, the J gene TRBJ1-2, with a weak D call TRBD1 (5 bases). Germline V gene lookup returns CDR1 SNHLY and CDR2 FYNNEI. This CDR3 has 15 amino acids. V was clipped by 1 base and J by 2 bases, with 11 bases between them. Written as DNA, the CDR3 is TGTGCCAGCAGTGAAGTACAGGACTACAACTATGGCTACACCTTC. It specifies CASSEVQDYNYGYTF.

This rearrangement joins TRBV6-6 to TRBJ2-5; D is perhaps TRBD1 (5 bases). Germline CDR1 and CDR2: MNHNY and SVGAGI (reference sequence). The germline V and J ends were trimmed by 5 bases and 4 bases, with 20 bases remaining between them. The CDR3 spans 16 residues. CDR3 protein: CASSPMRSGSGETQYF. DNA for the CDR3: TGTGCCAGCAGTCCCATGCGCTCAGGGTCAGGAGAGACCCAGTACTTC.